A selection of T cell receptor beta chains follows, all from one sample in a study of T cell responses to AZD1222 COVID-19 vaccine. TCRdb's copy holds only in-frame clones and misses some; the assay was immunoSEQ multiplex PCR. The table has about 110,000 clones, nearly 90% seen once; the top ten hold under 3%. The material sequenced was peripheral blood, taken 28 days after the second AZD1222 dose. The receptors stem from an adult who received the AZD1222 COVID-19 vaccine. Both conserved end residues are part of each CDR3. A D gene is named only where the DNA matches it firmly. Rows give clone size only sometimes, using once, few, many, or a class for an expanded clone.

d_call	v_call	clone_size	j_call	cdr3_nt	cdr3_aa
NA	TRBV28	NA	TRBJ1-4	TGTGCCAGCAGCCAACAGGGTGTTGCAACTAATGAAAAACTGTTTTTT	CASSQQGVATNEKLFF
TRBD1	TRBV28	NA	TRBJ2-1	TGTGCCAGCAGGCACACAGGGGTTAAGGGGAATGAGCAGTTCTTC	CASRHTGVKGNEQFF
NA	TRBV10-3	NA	TRBJ2-1	TGTGCCATCAGGGAGATCCAAGGCAATGAGCAGTTCTTC	CAIREIQGNEQFF
NA	TRBV10-1	once	TRBJ2-1	TGCGCCAGCAGTAACGGACCCTACAACAATGAGCAGTTCTTC	CASSNGPYNNEQFF
NA	TRBV5-4	NA	TRBJ1-1	TGTGCCAGCAGCTTGTTAACAGGGACTACGAACACTGAAGCTTTCTTT	CASSLLTGTTNTEAFF
NA	TRBV6-1	NA	TRBJ1-2	TGTGCCAGCAGTGAAGTGAAGCGATATGGCTACACCTTC	CASSEVKRYGYTF
NA	TRBV6-2/TRBV6-3	NA	TRBJ2-7	TGTGCCAGCAGTTACTCTCGCGGGGCGGGGCATGCCTACGAGCAGTACTTC	CASSYSRGAGHAYEQYF
TRBD2	TRBV3-1/TRBV3-2	NA	TRBJ2-3	TGTGCCAGCAGCCCCCCTTTGGGACTAGCCCTGACAGATACGCAGTATTTT	CASSPPLGLALTDTQYF
NA	TRBV5-1	NA	TRBJ1-1	TGCGCCAGCAGGGGGACATGGGGGAACACTGAAGCTTTCTTT	CASRGTWGNTEAFF
NA	TRBV6-2/TRBV6-3	NA	TRBJ2-4	TGTGCCAGCAGTTACTATACGTTACAAGCCAAAAACATTCAGTACTTC	CASSYYTLQAKNIQYF
TRBD1	TRBV7-9	NA	TRBJ1-6	TGTGCCAGCAGCTCCCGGGGACAGAGAGACAATTCACCCCTCCACTTT	CASSSRGQRDNSPLHF
TRBD2	TRBV29-1	NA	TRBJ2-3	TGCAGCGTTGAACCGGGAGGGCCGGTTGGCACAGATACGCAGTATTTT	CSVEPGGPVGTDTQYF
TRBD2	TRBV6-4	NA	TRBJ2-1	TGTGCCACTTGGGACGGGGGACTAGCGGGAGTTTTCGCCTATGAGCAGTTCTTC	CATWDGGLAGVFAYEQFF
TRBD2	TRBV4-3	NA	TRBJ2-5	TGCGCCAGCAGCCAAAGCGGGAGCCTCGCGGAGACCCAGTACTTC	CASSQSGSLAETQYF
TRBD2	TRBV20-1	NA	TRBJ2-3	TGCAGTGCTAGTCTAGCGGGAGGTGCCACAGATACGCAGTATTTT	CSASLAGGATDTQYF
TRBD1	TRBV4-2	NA	TRBJ1-6	TGTGCCAGCAGCCAAACCGGGACAGGGGGTAATAATTCACCCCTCCACTTT	CASSQTGTGGNNSPLHF
NA	TRBV6-2/TRBV6-3	once	TRBJ2-1	TGTGCCAGCAGTTACGGAAGCAATGAGCAGTTCTTC	CASSYGSNEQFF
NA	TRBV11-2	NA	TRBJ2-7	TGTGCCAGCAGCTTAAGTTCAGGGAACTACGAGCAGTACTTC	CASSLSSGNYEQYF
NA	TRBV28	NA	TRBJ2-5	TGTGCCACGCGTAGCGCCTCCTCATTCGAGACCCAGTACTTC	CATRSASSFETQYF
NA	TRBV6-5	few	TRBJ2-7	TGTGCCAGCAGTTACTCGTCGGACAGTCCCTACGAGCAGTACTTC	CASSYSSDSPYEQYF
NA	TRBV6-6	once	TRBJ2-7	TGTGCCAGCAGTTACTCTGTTCACAGGCAGACCTACGAGCAGTACTTC	CASSYSVHRQTYEQYF
NA	TRBV30	NA	TRBJ1-3	TGTGCCTGGAACAGTGGGGGGGGCTCTGGAAACACCATATATTTT	CAWNSGGGSGNTIYF
TRBD2	TRBV4-3	NA	TRBJ2-3	TGCGCCAGCAGCCAGGACCTAGCGGGAGGTCCAGATACGCAGTATTTT	CASSQDLAGGPDTQYF
TRBD1	TRBV7-8	NA	TRBJ2-5	TGTGCCAGCAGCTCCCACAGGGGGCTCCTAGCAGAGACCCAGTACTTC	CASSSHRGLLAETQYF
TRBD2	TRBV19	NA	TRBJ2-3	TGTGCCAGTAGTTTACCGGGGGGGGGCCTAGATACGCAGTATTTT	CASSLPGGGLDTQYF
NA	TRBV29-1	few	TRBJ1-2	TGCAGCGTTGTTAATCCAGGGAAGGATTATGGCTACACCTTC	CSVVNPGKDYGYTF
TRBD1	TRBV9	NA	TRBJ2-2	TGTGCCAGCAGCGGTAGGGGGTACGGGACAGGATACACCGGGGAGCTGTTTTTT	CASSGRGYGTGYTGELFF
NA	TRBV19	NA	TRBJ2-2	TGTGCCAGTACCCCACTGTCGGGCAGCGGGGAGCTGTTTTTT	CASTPLSGSGELFF
NA	TRBV5-4	NA	TRBJ1-1	TGTGCCAGCAGCTTGGGGGATACAGGGGCTTTCTTT	CASSLGDTGAFF
TRBD1	TRBV28	NA	TRBJ1-6	TGTGCCAGCAGTATAGGACAGGGCTATCGATCACCCCTCCACTTT	CASSIGQGYRSPLHF
TRBD1	TRBV19	NA	TRBJ1-2	TGTGCCAGTAGTGAGGGACAGGGGAATAACTATGGCTACACCTTC	CASSEGQGNNYGYTF
NA	TRBV6-2/TRBV6-3	once	TRBJ2-7	TGTGCCAGCAGTTACTTAGAGGGACCCTACGAGCAGTACTTC	CASSYLEGPYEQYF
NA	TRBV27	NA	TRBJ1-3	TGTGCCAGCAGTTTTATAGGGGCTGGAAACACCATATATTTT	CASSFIGAGNTIYF
NA	TRBV10-3	once	TRBJ1-2	TGTGCCATTTCGACCCGGCCCGACTATGGCTACACCTTC	CAISTRPDYGYTF
NA	TRBV11-1	NA	TRBJ2-7	TGTGCCAGCAGCCGCGACTTAGGGGGCTCCTACGAGCAGTACTTC	CASSRDLGGSYEQYF
NA	TRBV5-6	few	TRBJ2-5	TGTGCCAGCAGCTTGCCCCAAGAGACCCAGTACTTC	CASSLPQETQYF
NA	TRBV28	few	TRBJ1-1	TGTGCCAGCAGTTACAGGGTGGGGACTGAAGCTTTCTTT	CASSYRVGTEAFF
TRBD2	TRBV19	NA	TRBJ2-1	TGTGCCAGTAGTAGGGGACTAGCGGGAGGGTCCCACGAGCAGTTCTTC	CASSRGLAGGSHEQFF
NA	TRBV28	NA	TRBJ1-6	TGTGCCAGCAGCAATATGATCCGGGCCTTTAATTCACCCCTCCACTTT	CASSNMIRAFNSPLHF
TRBD1	TRBV25-1	once	TRBJ2-6	TGTGCCAGCAGAGAATCCACAGGGGCTGGGGCCAACGTCCTGACTTTC	CASRESTGAGANVLTF
TRBD1	TRBV28	NA	TRBJ1-2	TGTGCCAGCAGTTTGAGAGGGGGCGAAGGTGGCTACACCTTC	CASSLRGGEGGYTF
NA	TRBV12-2	NA	TRBJ1-5	TGTGCAAGTCGCTTAGTTTCAATGGCAGGGTGTGATCCGCAAATGGTCCAGCCCCAGCATTTT	CASRLVSMAGCDPQMVQPQHF
NA	TRBV30	NA	TRBJ1-4	TGTGCCTGGAGTGTAATCGGAGCAACTAATGAAAAACTGTTTTTT	CAWSVIGATNEKLFF
TRBD1	TRBV19	NA	TRBJ2-7	TGTGCCAGTAGTATACCGGGACAGGGCTACGAGCAGTACTTC	CASSIPGQGYEQYF
NA	TRBV6-5	NA	TRBJ1-1	TGTGCCAGCAGTTACTCGACTGGCACTGAAGCTTTCTTT	CASSYSTGTEAFF
NA	TRBV28	NA	TRBJ2-1	TGTGCCAGCAGTTTATCTTCTGCGGGTAGCTCCTACAATGAGCAGTTCTTC	CASSLSSAGSSYNEQFF